The clone carrying this TCR beta chain was recorded at least ten times. No antigen is known for it. This sample is part of a study of T cells in Graves' hyperthyroidism and ophthalmopathy. Study-level results: Ophthalmopathy stood apart from stable hyperthyroidism in a 13 V-J model. Most expanded thyroid clonotypes above 0.001 recurred in blood.

Using RNA transcripts as the source, TCR beta CDR3 regions were amplified. During a first-round RT-PCR of the TCR CDR3, the HTBI primer set was used. TCRdb re-derived calls from the multiplex PCR reads in MiXCR, one entry per CDR3 protein. The repertoire has hundreds of thousands of distinct CDR3 sequences, 11% to 15% of them found once; the top ten carry over 11%. Aged 18 to 65, the patients had hyperthyroidism that was newly diagnosed and had lasted under 2 months. Orbital computed tomography and thyroid ultrasound, together with serum TRAb and thyroxine and clinical symptoms, were used for diagnoses. The junction had 12 bases not matched to a gene; V was cut back by 4 bases and J by 0 bases. Germline values: CDR1 MNHNS, CDR2 SASEGT. The CDR3 covers 19 residues.

Sequencing was done on a sample of blood. The V gene is TRBV6-1, the J gene TRBJ2-3; 11 positions match TRBD2. This receptor was taken from a woman in her thirties or forties with Graves' hyperthyroidism. The DNA for the CDR3 is TGTGCCAGCAGTGCGACTAGCGGGAAGGTGCCTCCTAGCACAGATACGCAGTATTTT. This codes for CASSATSGKVPPSTDTQYF.